The 32 T cell receptor beta chains below come from one sample, sequenced in a study of blood T cell repertoires in COVID-19. Profiling relied on immunoSEQ multiplex PCR, and the TCRdb table lists in-frame clones only, not all of them. The table shows roughly 330,000 clones, with approximately 90% occurring only once. Material: PBMCs or T cells enriched from blood (not recorded which). These receptors came from a woman under 30 who had recovered from COVID-19.

The rearrangement uses TRBV28 and TRBJ1-1; TRBD1 agrees at 7 bases. The CDR3 consists of 15 residues. V was clipped by 6 bases and J by 0 bases; unmatched bases: 7. CDR1 is MDHEN and CDR2 is SYDVKM in the germline V gene. CDR3 residues: CASRGPGQMNTEAFF. The CDR3 DNA is TGTGCCAGCAGGGGACCGGGACAGATGAACACTGAAGCTTTCTTT.

The chain combines TRBV11-3 with TRBJ1-1; D is undetermined. The V and J ends lost 1 base and 5 bases respectively, with 11 bases between them. This CDR3 is built from 14 residues. Germline V CDR1 and CDR2: SGHNT, YENEEA. As DNA, the CDR3 is TGTGCCAGCAGCTTAGGTCTTGAGGGTACTGAAGCTTTCTTT. This translates into CASSLGLEGTEAFF.

The chain combines TRBV6-6 with TRBJ1-1; D unclear. This CDR3 has 14 residues. The germline V gene encodes CDR1 MNHNY and CDR2 SVGAGI (reference sequence). V lost 1 base, J lost 1 base, and 7 bases lay in between. The CDR3: CASSYFRGNTEAFF. CDR3 in DNA: TGTGCCAGCAGTTACTTCCGGGGGAACACTGAAGCTTTCTTT.

The CDR3 sequence is CASSAGEGSKKNSPLHF. The CDR3 region has the DNA TGTGCCAGCAGCGCCGGCGAGGGATCGAAGAAAAATTCACCCCTCCACTTT. The chain employs TRBV7-9 and TRBJ1-6; D is uncertain. CDR1 SEHNR and CDR2 FQNEAQ come from the germline V gene (reference sequence). Trimming pared 5 bases from V and 7 bases from J, leaving 21 bases between. This CDR3 is 17 amino acids long.

The V call is TRBV29-1, the J call TRBJ2-7; D unresolved. The germline V gene has CDR1 SQVTM and CDR2 ANQGSEA. The ends were cut back, 0 bases at V and 4 bases at J, with 7 bases in the middle. This CDR3 is 12 amino acids long. The CDR3 region is CSVEDESYEQYF. CDR3 nucleotides: TGCAGCGTTGAAGATGAGAGTTACGAGCAGTACTTC.

The chain combines TRBV5-5 with TRBJ2-1, with 11 bases fitting TRBD2. The CDR3 extends over 16 amino acids. Looked up from germline, CDR1 is SGHKS and CDR2 is YYEKEE (reference sequence). Losses at the gene ends were 5 bases for V and 9 bases for J; bases not matched to a gene: 13. CDR3 sequence (DNA): TGTGCCAGCAGACCGTCATTAGCGGGAGGGCCAGCTGAGCAGTTCTTC. Protein: CASRPSLAGGPAEQFF.

The chain combines TRBV9 with TRBJ1-2; possibly TRBD1 for D (6 bases). Trimming cost V 4 bases and J 6 bases, with 22 bases left between them. This CDR3 contains 16 residues. Germline V gene sequence: CDR1 SGDLS, CDR2 YYNGEE. CDR3 nucleotide sequence: TGTGCCAGCAGCCCCCGCGACTCGTGGGCAGGGGATGGCTACACCTTC. Its protein product is CASSPRDSWAGDGYTF.

The V and J genes are TRBV30 and TRBJ2-3; maybe TRBD2 (6 bases). Trimming removed 5 bases at V and 9 bases at J, with 12 bases between. Germline CDR1 GTSNPN, CDR2 SVGIG (reference sequence). CDR3 length equals 11 residues. CDR3 loop: CAWGGSGTQYF. In DNA form, the CDR3 reads TGTGCCTGGGGGGGGAGCGGGACGCAGTATTTT.

This clone came up a few times. The CDR3: CASTRGRNTEAFF. In nucleotides, the CDR3 is TGTGCCAGCACCAGGGGGCGGAACACTGAAGCTTTCTTT. V and J are TRBV11-1 and TRBJ1-1, with TRBD1 matching 8 bases. This CDR3 spans 13 amino acids. Germline V CDR1 and CDR2: SGHAT, FQDESV (reference sequence). The V and J ends lost 7 bases and 1 base, in that order; junction bases with no gene match: 2.

CDR3: CAISATESEAFF. The CDR3 bases are TGTGCCATCAGTGCGACAGAGAGTGAAGCTTTCTTT. The chain uses TRBV10-3 and TRBJ1-1; weak D call: TRBD1 (5 bases). Germline assignment: CDR1 ENHRY and CDR2 SYGVKD. The CDR3 runs 12 residues. The V end was cut by 4 bases, the J end by 7 bases, with 10 bases between.

J is TRBJ1-1 and V is TRBV5-6; 9 bases align to TRBD1. The germline CDR1 and CDR2 sequences are SGHDT and YYEEEE. Trimming at V came to 10 bases and at J to 3 bases, leaving 10 bases not matched to a gene. CDR3 length: 14 amino acids. CDR3 in amino acids: CAGGTGGSDTEAFF. For the CDR3, the DNA is TGTGCCGGAGGAACAGGGGGCTCGGACACTGAAGCTTTCTTT.

V usage is TRBV28 and J usage is TRBJ1-1; TRBD1 is a possible D gene (5 bases). The length of the CDR3 is 11 residues. Trimming removed 11 bases from V and 4 bases from J, with 11 bases in between. Germline V gene data show CDR1 as MDHEN and CDR2 as SYDVKM. CDR3 sequence (DNA): TGTGCCGGGGGAGGGAGCACTGAAGCTTTCTTT. This translates into CAGGGSTEAFF.

The chain uses TRBV10-3 and TRBJ2-7, with TRBD1 matching 7 bases. The CDR3 spans 14 residues. The V segment lost 5 bases and the J segment 4 bases; nucleotides outside the gene matches: 8. In germline, CDR1 is ENHRY, CDR2 SYGVKD. CDR3 DNA: TGTGCCATCAGTTCGGACAGGAGCGTGTACGAGCAGTACTTC. Translated, it gives CAISSDRSVYEQYF.

The chain links TRBV6-6 to TRBJ1-2, with a weak D call TRBD1 (5 bases). V lost 11 bases, J lost 6 bases, and 19 bases lay in between. Per germline, CDR1 MNHNY and CDR2 SVGAGI (reference sequence). This CDR3 region has 13 residues. CDR3 sequence: CAYLDGQGDGYTF. DNA for the CDR3: TGTGCCTATTTAGATGGGCAGGGTGATGGCTACACCTTC.

The chain has TRBV29-1 and TRBJ2-3; 11 nucleotides line up with TRBD2. This CDR3 region has 16 residues. V shed 5 bases, J shed 1 base, and the junction held 8 bases outside the gene matches. Per germline, CDR1 SQVTM and CDR2 ANQGSEA. In nucleotides, the CDR3 is TGCAGCGTTAGCTTCGGACTAGCGGGCGGCACAGATACGCAGTATTTT. The encoded protein is CSVSFGLAGGTDTQYF.

CDR3 in amino acids: CASGLVLWTGDLFSGNTIYF. In DNA form, the CDR3 reads TGTGCTAGTGGTTTGGTACTATGGACAGGGGATTTATTCTCTGGAAACACCATATATTTT. The rearrangement uses TRBV12-5 and TRBJ1-3; TRBD1 matches 9 bases. In germline, CDR1 is LGHNT, CDR2 FRNRAP. This CDR3 is 20 amino acids long. V dropped 0 bases and J dropped 0; count of bases not matched to a gene: 12. The full variable domain, rest sourced from reference TRBV12-5 and TRBJ1-3, is DARVTQTPRHKVTEMGQEVTMRCQPILGHNTVFWYRQTMMQGLELLAYFRNRAPLDDSGMPKDRFSAEMPDATLATLKIQPSEPRDSAVYFCASGLVLWTGDLFSGNTIYFGEGSWLTVV.

This rearrangement joins TRBV5-4 to TRBJ1-1; the D gene is possibly TRBD1 (6 bases). The ends were cut back, 4 bases at V and 6 bases at J, with 16 bases in the middle. From germline, CDR1 is SGHNT and CDR2 YYREEE (reference sequence). CDR3 length: 14 amino acids. CDR3 coding DNA: TGTGCCAGCAGCCCCAGTACTAGGGGGTCTGAAGCTTTCTTT. Translated, it gives CASSPSTRGSEAFF.

This clone was seen a single time. V gene TRBV18 combines with J gene TRBJ2-7; D possibly corresponds to TRBD1 (6 bases). This CDR3 comprises 14 residues. CDR1 is KGHSH, CDR2 LQKENI, per germline. Between the trimmed V and J ends, which lost 2 bases and 3 bases, there was a span of 11 bases. DNA for the CDR3: TGTGCCAGCTCACCAGGGACAAATTACTACGAGCAGTACTTC. It encodes CASSPGTNYYEQYF.

V and J are TRBV5-1 and TRBJ2-1; tentatively, D is TRBD2 (5 bases). The CDR3 extends over 12 amino acids. Germline lookup yields CDR1 SGHRS and CDR2 YFSETQ. Trimming removed 5 bases at V and 7 bases at J, with 10 bases between. CDR3 nucleotides: TGCGCCAGCAGGCCGGGATCGAATGAGCAGTTCTTC. Protein: CASRPGSNEQFF.

V gene TRBV18 combines with J gene TRBJ2-3; no definite D call. Germline V gene data show CDR1 as KGHSH and CDR2 as LQKENI. The CDR3 length is 15 residues. V dropped 0 bases and J dropped 2 bases, with 9 bases sitting between them. The CDR3 is CASSPPNSDTDTQYF. For the CDR3, the DNA is TGTGCCAGCTCACCACCCAATTCAGACACAGATACGCAGTATTTT.

The J gene is TRBJ2-7, the V gene TRBV2; 9 bases line up with TRBD1. The length of the CDR3 is 14 residues. Germline CDR1 and CDR2: SNHLY and FYNNEI. V lost 6 bases, J lost 2 bases, and 5 bases stayed unmatched. The CDR3 coding sequence is TGTGCCAGCAGCGTACAGGGGGCGCCCTACGAGCAGTACTTC. Translation: CASSVQGAPYEQYF.

V and J are TRBV7-9 and TRBJ1-4; 9 bases map to TRBD1. The V gene end was trimmed by 3 bases and the J gene end by 7 bases; junction bases not matched to a gene: 9. Germline loops: CDR1 SEHNR, CDR2 FQNEAQ (reference sequence). The CDR3 length is 16 residues. The CDR3 DNA follows: TGTGCCAGCAGCTTCAACAGGGGGCGGAATAGTGAAAAACTGTTTTTT. Translating it yields CASSFNRGRNSEKLFF.

The rearrangement links TRBV6-5 to TRBJ2-7; 7 bases map to TRBD1. The CDR3 spans 14 residues. Germline V gene sequence: CDR1 MNHEY, CDR2 SVGAGI. J gave up 2 bases and V 2 bases, and 3 bases lay outside the gene matches. The CDR3 region is CASSYDRETYEQYF. The CDR3 bases are TGTGCCAGCAGTTACGACAGGGAAACCTACGAGCAGTACTTC.

The gene calls are TRBV4-1 and TRBJ1-3, with 7 bases aligning to TRBD1. This CDR3 has 17 residues. V gave up 3 bases and J gave up 4 bases; unmatched junction bases: 12. Germline V gene data show CDR1 as MGHRA and CDR2 as YSYEKL. CDR3 sequence reads: CASSHLNRQGSGNTIYF. CDR3 nucleotides: TGCGCCAGCAGCCACTTAAACCGACAGGGATCAGGAAACACCATATATTTT.

This clone was found once. V and J are TRBV28 and TRBJ1-2; D gene uncertain. V was shortened by 3 bases and J by 4 bases, with 6 bases between the two germline ends. CDR1 and CDR2 (germline): MDHEN, SYDVKM. This CDR3 comprises 12 residues. As DNA, the CDR3 is TGTGCCAGCAGTTTTCAGATCTATGGCTACACCTTC. Translation: CASSFQIYGYTF.

This clone has a handful of counts. V and J are TRBV13 and TRBJ2-7; 10 bases match TRBD1. The CDR3 is made up of 14 amino acids. Germline V gene sequence: CDR1 PRHDT, CDR2 FYEKMQ (reference sequence). J lost 7 bases, V lost 5 bases, and 8 bases had no gene match. This CDR3 is CASSGQGGFIEQYF. As DNA, the CDR3 is TGTGCCAGCAGCGGACAGGGGGGGTTTATTGAGCAGTACTTC.

The chain combines TRBV29-1 with TRBJ2-7; 14 bases match TRBD2. Germline V gene sequence: CDR1 SQVTM, CDR2 ANQGSEA. The V segment lost 6 bases and the J segment 6 bases; nucleotides outside the gene matches: 7. This CDR3 spans 14 amino acids. CDR3 loop: CSVGSGLAGVEQYF. In DNA, the CDR3 is TGCAGCGTGGGATCGGGACTAGCGGGAGTCGAGCAGTACTTC.

This chain uses TRBV6-5 with TRBJ1-6; 8 positions agree with TRBD1. CDR3 length equals 13 residues. Germline V gives CDR1 MNHEY, CDR2 SVGAGI. The trim removed 7 bases at V and 6 bases at J, leaving 2 bases unmatched. This chain's CDR3 is CASKTGGNSPLHF. DNA for the CDR3: TGTGCCAGCAAAACAGGGGGTAATTCACCCCTCCACTTT.

There are a few counts of this clone. This chain uses TRBV5-8 with TRBJ2-3; 10 bases line up with TRBD1. The CDR3 is 16 residues long. The V and J ends lost 4 bases and 3 bases, in that order; junction bases with no gene match: 8. Germline V CDR1 and CDR2: SGHTS, YDEGEE. CDR3 sequence reads: CASSVWTGGRTDTQYF. The DNA for the CDR3 is TGTGCCAGCAGCGTCTGGACAGGGGGTCGTACAGATACGCAGTATTTT.

This rearrangement joins TRBV30 to TRBJ2-1, with D possibly being TRBD1 (6 bases). The CDR3 has 13 residues. Per the germline V gene, CDR1 is GTSNPN and CDR2 is SVGIG (reference sequence). V was shortened by 5 bases and J by 4 bases, with 12 bases between the two germline ends. CDR3 protein: CAWDTGQYNEQFF. DNA of the CDR3: TGTGCCTGGGATACGGGACAATACAATGAGCAGTTCTTC.

The chain employs TRBV12-5 and TRBJ2-3; 8 bases agree with TRBD2. With V trimmed by 6 bases and J by 3 bases, 11 bases remained unmatched. Per germline, CDR1 LGHNT and CDR2 FRNRAP. The CDR3 spans 16 residues. The CDR3 nucleotides are TGTGCTAGTGGCCGATACGGGGGGGCATATACAGATACGCAGTATTTT. Translating gives CASGRYGGAYTDTQYF. Combining the CDR3 with reference TRBV12-5 and TRBJ2-3 gives the whole variable domain DARVTQTPRHKVTEMGQEVTMRCQPILGHNTVFWYRQTMMQGLELLAYFRNRAPLDDSGMPKDRFSAEMPDATLATLKIQPSEPRDSAVYFCASGRYGGAYTDTQYFGPGTRLTVL.

The rearrangement joins TRBV4-1 to TRBJ2-7, with TRBD1 as a possible D gene (6 bases). The CDR3 runs 16 residues. Trimming left V 6 bases short and J 5 bases short, with 23 bases between. Germline CDR1 MGHRA, CDR2 YSYEKL. The CDR3 sequence is CASRLNPGHSVDEQYF. The CDR3 DNA sequence: TGCGCCAGCAGACTTAACCCGGGACACTCCGTTGACGAGCAGTACTTC.